These 8 T cell receptor beta chains originate from one sample sequenced in a study of cytotoxic CD8 clonotypes in ibrutinib-treated CLL. Sequencing used immunoSEQ multiplex PCR; TCRdb keeps in-frame clones, though not all of them. The profile shows some 200,000 clones, just under 80% of them singletons. The source material was PBMCs, sampled after 12 months of ibrutinib treatment. Receptors originate from a human donor with chronic lymphocytic leukemia.

The gene calls are TRBV19 and TRBJ1-1; TRBD1 might be the D (6 bases). V shed 10 bases and J shed 4 bases, with 19 bases lying between them. Germline V gene lookup returns CDR1 LNHDA and CDR2 SQIVND (reference sequence). The CDR3 length is 14 residues. CDR3 region: CATDRGLLGTEAFF. The CDR3 DNA reads TGTGCCACCGACCGGGGGCTTTTGGGCACTGAAGCTTTCTTT. Combining the CDR3 with reference TRBV19 and TRBJ1-1 gives the whole variable domain DGGITQSPKYLFRKEGQNVTLSCEQNLNHDAMYWYRQDPGQGLRLIYYSQIVNDFQKGDIAEGYSVSREKKESFPLTVTSAQKNPTAFYLCATDRGLLGTEAFFGQGTRLTVV.

On this clone: The limits of the CDR3 on the DNA are not certain, so only TCRdb's listed CDR3 is given. This chain connects TRBV21-1 to TRBJ2-3; the D call in the table, TRBD2, was not verified against the DNA. TRBV21-1 is assigned pseudogene status. The CDR3 is 15 residues long, ends included. The CDR3 protein is CARRWGEGSTDTQYF.

The chain employs TRBV10-3 and TRBJ2-7, with 10 bases that match TRBD2. J gave up 7 bases and V 11 bases, and 5 bases lay outside the gene matches. The CDR3 loop spans 11 amino acids. Germline assignment: CDR1 ENHRY and CDR2 SYGVKD. CDR3 DNA sequence: TGTGCCGCCCTAGCGGGGGATGAGCAGTACTTC. Encoded protein: CAALAGDEQYF.

The chain joins TRBV4-2 to TRBJ1-5, with a weak D call TRBD1 (6 bases). Germline CDR1 reads LGHNA; CDR2 reads YNFKEQ. CDR3 size: 15 residues. V was shortened by 0 bases and J by 6 bases, with 12 bases between the two germline ends. This CDR3 is CASSQEGGGGQPQHF. The DNA of the CDR3 is TGTGCCAGCAGCCAAGAGGGGGGGGGCGGTCAGCCCCAGCATTTT.

The rearrangement links TRBV6-5 to TRBJ2-7; 10 bases are shared with TRBD1. CDR1 and CDR2 from the germline V gene are MNHEY and SVGAGI. The J segment lost 3 bases and the V segment lost 6 bases, leaving 5 bases of the junction unmatched. This CDR3 spans 14 amino acids. CDR3 region: CASSGQGVLYEQYF. The CDR3 nucleotides are TGTGCCAGCAGCGGACAGGGGGTACTCTACGAGCAGTACTTC.

The genes are TRBV7-3 and TRBJ2-3; D unresolved. The CDR3 has 15 residues. Germline CDR1 reads SGHTA; CDR2 reads FQGTGA. Trimming left V 5 bases short and J 0 bases short, with 12 bases between. CDR3 sequence (DNA): TGTGCCAGCAGCCCAGTGTTTGCAAGCACAGATACGCAGTATTTT. Translation: CASSPVFASTDTQYF.

The chain recombines TRBV7-9 with TRBJ1-5; D is uncertain. V shed 2 bases and J shed 4 bases, with 9 bases lying between them. Germline CDR1 reads SEHNR; CDR2 reads FQNEAQ (reference sequence). The CDR3 has 14 amino acids. The CDR3 protein is CASSLYDENQPQHF. The CDR3 nucleotides read TGTGCCAGCAGCTTATACGACGAAAATCAGCCCCAGCATTTT.

The rearrangement uses TRBV11-1 and TRBJ2-3, with a tentative D call TRBD1 (6 bases). The V end lost 6 bases, the J end lost 4 bases, and 20 bases lay between the germline ends. The CDR3 covers 16 residues. Looked up from germline, CDR1 is SGHAT and CDR2 is FQDESV (reference sequence). In nucleotides, the CDR3 is TGTGCCAGCAGTCAGGTGACCAGGACAGTTTCAGATACGCAGTATTTT. This translates into CASSQVTRTVSDTQYF.